The rows below give T cell receptor beta chains drawn from one sample of a study of T cell responses to AZD1222 COVID-19 vaccine. The protocol was immunoSEQ multiplex PCR, while the TCRdb copy is restricted to in-frame clones and leaves out a portion. The profile shows roughly 150,000 clones, 70% to 90% of them singletons. Sequences were derived from peripheral blood, sampled on day 0 of AZD1222 vaccination. Every receptor here comes from an adult in good health. Both conserved end residues are part of each CDR3. The D gene is left open where the match is weak. Not every row has a clone size; where given, it reads once, few, many or a size class.

TRBV19	14	TRBJ1-1	NA	NA	TGTGCCAGTAGTATAAGAGGGAAGAACACTGAAGCTTTCTTT	CASSIRGKNTEAFF
TRBV30	14	TRBJ1-1	NA	NA	TGTGCCTGGAGTGTAGGGATTGGAGACACTGAAGCTTTCTTT	CAWSVGIGDTEAFF
TRBV3-1/TRBV3-2	13	TRBJ1-1	NA	NA	TGTGCCAGCAGCCGGGGAGTCGGCCCCGAAGCTTTCTTT	CASSRGVGPEAFF
TRBV5-6	13	TRBJ1-2	NA	NA	TGTGCCAGCAGCTTGAGCGTGTCCTATGGCTACACCTTC	CASSLSVSYGYTF
TRBV18	16	TRBJ2-1	once	TRBD2	TGTGCCAGCTCACCCCTTAGCGGGGGGGCCTACAATGAGCAGTTCTTC	CASSPLSGGAYNEQFF
TRBV28	16	TRBJ1-5	NA	TRBD1	TGTGCCAGCAGTTCGGACAGGGGAATTAGCAATCAGCCCCAGCATTTT	CASSSDRGISNQPQHF
TRBV28	14	TRBJ1-2	NA	NA	TGTGCCAGCAGGTCACAGGGATGGAACTATGGCTACACCTTC	CASRSQGWNYGYTF
TRBV3-1/TRBV3-2	16	TRBJ1-3	NA	NA	TGTGCCAGCAGCCAAGATCAGGCAGCCTTGGGAAACACCATATATTTT	CASSQDQAALGNTIYF
TRBV3-1/TRBV3-2	14	TRBJ2-5	NA	NA	TGTGCCAGCAGCCATGCAGGGATCCAAGAGACCCAGTACTTC	CASSHAGIQETQYF
TRBV6-5	11	TRBJ1-2	once	TRBD1	TGTGCCAGCAGTAGTGACAGGGGAGGCACCTTC	CASSSDRGGTF
TRBV28	15	TRBJ2-7	NA	TRBD1	TGTGCCAGCAGTTTCCCTCTAGGGGGCGCCTACGAGCAGTACTTC	CASSFPLGGAYEQYF
TRBV5-1	16	TRBJ1-3	NA	NA	TGCGCCAGCAGCTTGGCGTCGGGGGCTGGAGGAAACACCATATATTTT	CASSLASGAGGNTIYF
TRBV2	16	TRBJ1-4	NA	NA	TGTGCCAGCAGTGAAGGGAATTGGGCCCTTAATGAAAAACTGTTTTTT	CASSEGNWALNEKLFF
TRBV6-5	14	TRBJ1-1	NA	NA	TGTGCCAGCAGTTACCGGGGGACGAACACTGAAGCTTTCTTT	CASSYRGTNTEAFF